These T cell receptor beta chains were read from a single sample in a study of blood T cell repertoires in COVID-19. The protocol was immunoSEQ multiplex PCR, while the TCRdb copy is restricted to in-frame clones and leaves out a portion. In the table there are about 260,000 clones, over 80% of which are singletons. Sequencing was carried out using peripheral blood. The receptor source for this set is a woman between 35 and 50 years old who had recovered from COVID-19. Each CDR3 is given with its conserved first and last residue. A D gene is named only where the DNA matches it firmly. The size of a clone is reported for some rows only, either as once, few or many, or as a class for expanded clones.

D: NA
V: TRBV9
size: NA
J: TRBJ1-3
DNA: TGTGCCAGCAGCGTGGGACAATTCTCTGGAAACACCATATATTTT
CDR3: CASSVGQFSGNTIYF

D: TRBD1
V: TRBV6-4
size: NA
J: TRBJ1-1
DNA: TGTGCCAGCAGTAGGGACAGCTATAACACTGAAGCTTTCTTT
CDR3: CASSRDSYNTEAFF

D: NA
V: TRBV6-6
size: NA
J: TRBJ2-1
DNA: TGTGCCAGCAGTAAGACCAGGGGACGGTACAATGAGCAGTTCTTC
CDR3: CASSKTRGRYNEQFF

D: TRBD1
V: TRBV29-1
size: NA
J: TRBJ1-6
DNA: TGCAGCGTTGGTATGGGACAGGGTTCACCCCTCCACTTT
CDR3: CSVGMGQGSPLHF

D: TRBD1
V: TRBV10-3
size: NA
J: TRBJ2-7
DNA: TGTGCCATCAGCGGACAGGGGTCCTACGAGCAGTACTTC
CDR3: CAISGQGSYEQYF

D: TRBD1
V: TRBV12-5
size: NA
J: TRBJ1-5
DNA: TGTGCTAGTGGTATTGGGACAGGGGGAGATCAGCCCCAGCATTTT
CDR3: CASGIGTGGDQPQHF

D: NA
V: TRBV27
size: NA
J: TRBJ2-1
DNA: TGTGCCAGCAGTCCCGGGGTAGCGGCGTACAATGAGCAGTTCTTC
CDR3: CASSPGVAAYNEQFF

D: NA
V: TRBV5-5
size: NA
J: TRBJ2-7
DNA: TGTGCCAGCAGCGGTCCGGGGGAGCAGTACTTC
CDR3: CASSGPGEQYF

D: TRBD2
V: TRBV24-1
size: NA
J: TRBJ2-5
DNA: TGTGCCACCAGTGAAGGACTAGCGGGGCAAGAGACCCAGTACTTC
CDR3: CATSEGLAGQETQYF

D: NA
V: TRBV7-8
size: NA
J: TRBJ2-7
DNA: TGTGCCAGCAGCCTCAGGGACGGGAGCTCCTACGAGCAGTACTTC
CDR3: CASSLRDGSSYEQYF

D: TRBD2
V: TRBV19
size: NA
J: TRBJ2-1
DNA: TGTGCCAGTAGTTGGAGGCGGGGGGGCTTAAATGAGCAGTTCTTC
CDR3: CASSWRRGGLNEQFF

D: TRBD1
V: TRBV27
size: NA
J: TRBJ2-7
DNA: TGTGCCATCTCAGGGGGCCCCGAGCAGTACTTC
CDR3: CAISGGPEQYF

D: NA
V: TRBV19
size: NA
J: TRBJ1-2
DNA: TGTGCCAGTAGTGCATGGCAGGACTATGGCTACACCTTC
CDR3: CASSAWQDYGYTF

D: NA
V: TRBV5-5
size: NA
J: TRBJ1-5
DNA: TGTGCCAGCAGCTTGAGACGGGATAGCAATCAGCCCCAGCATTTT
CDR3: CASSLRRDSNQPQHF

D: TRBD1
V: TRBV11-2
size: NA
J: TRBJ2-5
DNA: TGTGCCAGCAGCCAACGACAGGGGGCGGCGGAGACCCAGTACTTC
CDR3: CASSQRQGAAETQYF

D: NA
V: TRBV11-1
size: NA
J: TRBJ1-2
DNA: TGTGCCAGCAGCTTATACAGCTATGGCTACACCTTC
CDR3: CASSLYSYGYTF

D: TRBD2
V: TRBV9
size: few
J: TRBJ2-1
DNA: TGTGCCAGCAGCGTATTAGCGGGGACCTCCGGATACAATGAGCAGTTCTTC
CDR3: CASSVLAGTSGYNEQFF

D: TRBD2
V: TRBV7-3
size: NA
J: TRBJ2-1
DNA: TGTGCCAGCAGCACGGGACTAGCGGGGGCCAATGAGCAGTTCTTC
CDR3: CASSTGLAGANEQFF